Below, 20 T cell receptor beta chains from the same sample are listed, as sequenced in a study of cytomegalovirus exposure and HLA in healthy donors. The study ran its PCR with 60 Vbeta and 13 Jbeta primers. Clones were sequenced by immunoSEQ multiplex PCR, and TCRdb holds only the in-frame ones, with some missing. This sample yields about 130,000 clones, of which 75% to 90% are seen a single time; approximately 1.4% belongs to the top ten. Source material: PBMCs. Source of these receptors: a man aged 35 to 55 in good health and CMV-seronegative.

V is TRBV27 and J is TRBJ2-3; TRBD2 aligns across 7 bases. CDR1 and CDR2 (germline): MNHEY, SMNVEV (reference sequence). The CDR3 covers 16 residues. V trimming: 6 bases; J trimming: 4 bases; junction bases outside the gene matches: 13. This CDR3 reads CASRPTPRERADTQYF. Written as DNA, the CDR3 is TGTGCCAGCAGACCCACCCCGCGGGAGCGTGCAGATACGCAGTATTTT.

The gene calls are TRBV18 and TRBJ2-3; tentative D call: TRBD2 (5 bases). This CDR3 is built from 15 residues. V lost 3 bases, J lost 1 base, and 11 bases lay in between. Germline CDR1 and CDR2: KGHSH and LQKENI. This CDR3 is CASSPLAAGTDTQYF. In nucleotides, the CDR3 is TGTGCCAGCTCACCGCTAGCAGCGGGCACAGATACGCAGTATTTT.

The chain joins TRBV19 to TRBJ2-7; 15 positions match TRBD2. In germline, CDR1 is LNHDA, CDR2 SQIVND (reference sequence). The V gene end was trimmed by 4 bases and the J gene end by 3 bases; junction bases not matched to a gene: 7. The CDR3 runs 17 residues. DNA for the CDR3: TGTGCCAGTAGTACCCAGGGACTAGCGGGAGGTGTCTACGAGCAGTACTTC. Translating gives CASSTQGLAGGVYEQYF.

The chain links TRBV9 to TRBJ1-5; tentative D call: TRBD1 (5 bases). CDR3 length: 15 residues. The germline CDR1 and CDR2 sequences are SGDLS and YYNGEE. V was cut by 3 bases and J by 7 bases, with 17 bases left in between. CDR3 sequence: CASSAGSAAEQPQHF. CDR3 sequence (DNA): TGTGCCAGCAGCGCAGGGTCAGCCGCGGAGCAGCCCCAGCATTTT. Filled out from reference TRBV9 and TRBJ1-5, the complete variable domain reads DSGVTQTPKHLITATGQRVTLRCSPRSGDLSVYWYQQSLDQGLQFLIQYYNGEERAKGNILERFSAQQFPDLHSELNLSSLELGDSALYFCASSAGSAAEQPQHFGDGTRLSIL.

The chain has TRBV19 and TRBJ1-5, with 7 bases that match TRBD1. CDR3 length: 13 amino acids. The germline V gene has CDR1 LNHDA and CDR2 SQIVND (reference sequence). Unmatched junction bases numbered 3, after V lost 3 bases and J lost 7 bases. The CDR3 DNA reads as TGTGCCAGTAGTATTTTAGGGGGCCAGCCCCAGCATTTT. Protein sequence: CASSILGGQPQHF.

The chain recombines TRBV7-2 with TRBJ2-5, with a weak D call TRBD1 (6 bases). V was shortened by 4 bases and J by 5 bases, with 8 bases between the two germline ends. The CDR3 spans 12 residues. The germline CDR1 and CDR2 sequences are SGHTA and FQGNSA. Here the CDR3 DNA reads TGTGCCAGCAGCTCTCAGGGGGAGACCCAGTACTTC. It codes for CASSSQGETQYF.

The V and J genes are TRBV7-8 and TRBJ2-2; D is ambiguous. Trimming took off 0 bases at V and 4 bases at J, with 12 bases between the two ends. Germline assignment: CDR1 SGHVS and CDR2 FQNEAQ. This CDR3 is built from 16 residues. The CDR3 region is CASSLAISRVTGELFF. Written as DNA, the CDR3 is TGTGCCAGCAGCTTAGCGATTAGCCGCGTCACCGGGGAGCTGTTTTTT. Full variable domain (outside the CDR3, taken from reference TRBV7-8 and TRBJ2-2): GAGVSQSPRYKVAKRGQDVALRCDPISGHVSLFWYQQALGQGPEFLTYFQNEAQLDKSGLPSDRFFAERPEGSVSTLKIQRTQQEDSAVYLCASSLAISRVTGELFFGEGSRLTVL.

The CDR3 nucleotides are TGTGCCAGCAGCTCAGGGGACGTGGCTAATGAAAAACTGTTTTTT. Protein: CASSSGDVANEKLFF. J is TRBJ1-4 and V is TRBV7-2; tentatively, D is TRBD1 (6 bases). The CDR3 has 15 residues. The germline V gene has CDR1 SGHTA and CDR2 FQGNSA. Trimming removed 4 bases from V and 3 bases from J, with 12 bases in between.

This clone appeared a few times. V and J are TRBV7-9 and TRBJ2-1; D gene uncertain. V shed 5 bases and J shed 9 bases, with 8 bases lying between them. The germline V gene encodes CDR1 SEHNR and CDR2 FQNEAQ (reference sequence). This CDR3 spans 11 amino acids. CDR3 protein: CASSPVGEQFF. The CDR3 coding sequence is TGTGCCAGCAGCCCGGTTGGTGAGCAGTTCTTC.

The V call is TRBV29-1, the J call TRBJ1-2, with 7 nucleotides matching TRBD1. V was clipped by 7 bases and J by 4 bases; unmatched bases: 6. In germline, CDR1 is SQVTM, CDR2 ANQGSEA. The CDR3 totals 12 residues. For the CDR3, the DNA is TGCAGCGCAAGGACAGGCGGCTATGGCTACACCTTC. This sequence encodes CSARTGGYGYTF.

The V and J genes are TRBV7-2 and TRBJ2-5, with 10 bases aligning to TRBD2. CDR1 and CDR2 from the germline V gene are SGHTA and FQGNSA. J was trimmed by 4 bases and V by 3 bases; bases with no gene match: 2. The CDR3 consists of 14 residues. The CDR3 DNA follows: TGTGCCAGCAGCTTGGGACTAGCGCGAGAGACCCAGTACTTC. This gives the protein CASSLGLARETQYF.

This sequence joins TRBV10-3 and TRBJ2-2, with TRBD1 matching over 10 bases. CDR3 length equals 17 residues. The V gene's germline CDR1 is ENHRY and CDR2 SYGVKD. Unmatched junction bases numbered 4, after V lost 2 bases and J lost 1 base. CDR3 DNA: TGTGCCATCAGTGAGCGGGACAGGGGACAGAACACCGGGGAGCTGTTTTTT. Translating it yields CAISERDRGQNTGELFF.

The chain has TRBV7-2 and TRBJ2-1; no firm D call. Trimming removed 3 bases from V and 3 bases from J, with 12 bases in between. The germline CDR1 and CDR2 sequences are SGHTA and FQGNSA. CDR3 length: 15 amino acids. DNA for the CDR3: TGTGCCAGCAGCTTCTTAGCCCCCAACTACAATGAGCAGTTCTTC. Protein product: CASSFLAPNYNEQFF.

The V call is TRBV19, the J call TRBJ2-7; perhaps TRBD1 as D (6 bases). Germline V gives CDR1 LNHDA, CDR2 SQIVND (reference sequence). The CDR3 loop spans 13 amino acids. V was clipped by 5 bases and J by 4 bases, with 12 bases between them. DNA for the CDR3: TGTGCCAGTAGTGCCTCACAGGGTTACGAGCAGTACTTC. Translated, it gives CASSASQGYEQYF.

This clone was observed once. V usage is TRBV29-1 and J usage is TRBJ2-3, with 9 bases lining up with TRBD2. The V gene end was trimmed by 4 bases and the J gene end by 5 bases; junction bases not matched to a gene: 7. Germline V gene sequence: CDR1 SQVTM, CDR2 ANQGSEA. CDR3 length: 14 residues. The CDR3 is CSVAAGGFLDTQYF. The DNA of the CDR3 is TGCAGCGTTGCAGCGGGGGGATTCTTAGATACGCAGTATTTT.

V and J are TRBV6-5 and TRBJ2-3, with D tentatively TRBD1 (6 bases). CDR1 is MNHEY, CDR2 SVGAGI, per germline. The V end was cut by 5 bases, the J end by 4 bases, with 16 bases between. The CDR3 is 15 residues long. The CDR3 bases are TGTGCCAGCAGTACAGGGTCCTTCGGGGCAGATACGCAGTATTTT. Translating it yields CASSTGSFGADTQYF.

This clone was found a few times. The chain has TRBV29-1 and TRBJ2-1; 7 nucleotides align to TRBD2. Germline V gene data show CDR1 as SQVTM and CDR2 as ANQGSEA. The CDR3 sequence is 14 residues long. The trim removed 6 bases at V and 6 bases at J, leaving 11 bases unmatched. CDR3 coding DNA: TGCAGCGTAGTTACTAGCGTCTCCCGCAATGAGCAGTTCTTC. This sequence encodes CSVVTSVSRNEQFF.

Here the CDR3 reads CAANDGGRRVDTQYF. The CDR3 coding sequence is TGTGCCGCCAATGACGGGGGGCGAAGGGTGGATACGCAGTATTTT. The chain combines TRBV9 with TRBJ2-3, with a tentative D call TRBD2 (7 bases). Germline CDR1 reads SGDLS; CDR2 reads YYNGEE. V was clipped by 10 bases and J by 6 bases, with 24 bases between them. The CDR3 contains 15 residues.

Comments on this clone: At one of its ends the junction is not consistent with the germline gene, which may arise from a read error. This chain links TRBV7-7 with TRBJ2-1, with D hard to call. This CDR3 comprises 18 residues. Germline values: CDR1 SSHAT, CDR2 FNYEAQ (reference sequence). CDR3 DNA: TGTGCTAGCAGCTTCTCCAGCTTCGGGTCCCTTGAATCAATTGAGCAGTTCTTC. Translated: CASSFSSFGSLESIEQFF.

The chain is built from TRBV5-1 and TRBJ2-2; tentatively, D is TRBD2 (6 bases). Trimming took off 2 bases at V and 4 bases at J, with 6 bases between the two ends. CDR1 SGHRS and CDR2 YFSETQ come from the germline V gene. This CDR3 has 13 residues. The CDR3 protein is CASSFGGTGELFF. The CDR3 nucleotides read TGCGCCAGCAGCTTCGGGGGCACCGGGGAGCTGTTTTTT.